One and the same sample provided the 14 T cell receptor beta chains below, sequenced in a study of cytomegalovirus exposure and HLA in healthy donors listed by TCRdb under 2017. Libraries were prepared through the immunoSEQ multiplex PCR assay. The multiplex PCR relied on a mix of 60 forward primers for TCR Vbeta segments and 13 reverse primers for TCR Jbeta segments. As stored in TCRdb, this immuneACCESS dataset retains in-frame rearrangements with V and J assigned. A fraction of the clones does not appear; measured against another copy, unresolved V genes explain less than half of the discrepancy, and the remainder lacks a known reason. Within this sample are 150,000 to 200,000 clones, with 82% of them counted one time only. The ten largest clones take up approximately 1.5% of the sample. The sample taken for sequencing was PBMCs. The origin of the receptors is a male donor in good health and CMV-seronegative.

The gene calls are TRBV5-1 and TRBJ2-3; a possible D gene is TRBD1 (6 bases). Per the germline V gene, CDR1 is SGHRS and CDR2 is YFSETQ. The CDR3 consists of 15 residues. Trimming cost V 4 bases and J 2 bases, with 14 bases left between them. The CDR3 nucleotides read TGCGCCAGCAGCGAGACAGGAGAGCTCACAGATACGCAGTATTTT. Translation: CASSETGELTDTQYF.

The V gene is TRBV10-2, the J gene TRBJ2-1; 9 nucleotides line up with TRBD2. Germline-derived CDR1 and CDR2 are WSHSY and SAAADI. Germline trimming cut 6 bases from V and 9 bases from J; bases unmatched to any gene: 9. This CDR3 contains 14 residues. CDR3 bases: TGCGCCAGCAGAAGCGGGACTAGCCAGGGTGAGCAGTTCTTC. Amino acids: CASRSGTSQGEQFF.

The chain joins TRBV6-6 to TRBJ1-2; 10 positions match TRBD1. The CDR3 spans 16 residues. Germline-derived CDR1 and CDR2 are MNHNY and SVGAGI (reference sequence). Trimming removed 5 bases from V and 3 bases from J; junction bases left unmatched: 9. The CDR3 DNA sequence: TGTGCCAGCAGTGTGCCCCCCGGACAGGGGGACTATGGCTACACCTTC. Amino acid sequence: CASSVPPGQGDYGYTF.

In the case of this clone: Other nucleotide sequences from this sample produce the same CDR3. This sequence joins TRBV21-1 and TRBJ2-7; TRBD1, the table's D call, was not compared with the DNA. TRBV21-1 is given as a pseudogene. CDR3 length: 17 residues. This CDR3 is CASRPPGQPCPSYEQYF. CDR3 nucleotide sequence: TGTGCCAGCAGACCCCCGGGACAGCCATGTCCCTCCTACGAGCAGTACTTC.

The V and J genes are TRBV7-2 and TRBJ2-7; 9 nucleotides line up with TRBD1. Germline V gene lookup returns CDR1 SGHTA and CDR2 FQGNSA. The CDR3 sequence is 16 residues long. Trimming at V came to 2 bases and at J to 5 bases, leaving 10 bases not matched to a gene. The CDR3 nucleotides read TGTGCCAGCAGCTTATCGGCGGGGACAGGGTTTAACGAGCAGTACTTC. Translating it yields CASSLSAGTGFNEQYF.

The chain employs TRBV13 and TRBJ1-5; TRBD1 might be the D (5 bases). The CDR3 covers 14 residues. Per germline, CDR1 PRHDT and CDR2 FYEKMQ (reference sequence). Trimming took off 3 bases at V and 3 bases at J, with 9 bases between the two ends. The CDR3 DNA is TGTGCCAGCAGCTTTTGGGGGGTCAATCAGCCCCAGCATTTT. The encoded protein is CASSFWGVNQPQHF.

The V and J genes are TRBV20-1 and TRBJ2-4, with a weak D call TRBD1 (7 bases). Looked up from germline, CDR1 is DFQATT and CDR2 is SNEGSKA (reference sequence). The CDR3 length is 10 residues. V was shortened by 6 bases and J by 9 bases, with 9 bases between the two germline ends. The CDR3 DNA reads TGCAGTGCGCAGGGGGGCATTCAGTACTTC. Its protein product is CSAQGGIQYF.

The chain combines TRBV5-5 with TRBJ1-1; the match to TRBD1 covers 7 bases. Germline trimming cut 2 bases from V and 4 bases from J; bases unmatched to any gene: 8. CDR1 SGHKS and CDR2 YYEKEE come from the germline V gene (reference sequence). The CDR3 loop spans 15 amino acids. The CDR3 is CASSFPTGDSTEAFF. The CDR3 bases are TGTGCCAGCAGCTTCCCCACAGGGGATAGCACTGAAGCTTTCTTT.

This chain uses TRBV29-1 with TRBJ2-7; perhaps TRBD2 as D (6 bases). The CDR3 length is 15 residues. The V gene's germline CDR1 is SQVTM and CDR2 ANQGSEA. The V end was cut by 4 bases, the J end by 4 bases, with 20 bases between. The CDR3 DNA reads TGCAGCGTTGTAAATTTCCCTAGCGATAAATACGAGCAGTACTTC. Protein product: CSVVNFPSDKYEQYF.

J is TRBJ2-1 and V is TRBV19; D possibly corresponds to TRBD1 (5 bases). Germline V gives CDR1 LNHDA, CDR2 SQIVND (reference sequence). The V end lost 4 bases, the J end lost 8 bases, and 12 bases lay between the germline ends. The CDR3 is 13 amino acids. CDR3 loop: CASSTPSRDEQFF. As DNA, the CDR3 is TGTGCCAGTAGTACCCCAAGCAGGGATGAGCAGTTCTTC.

This chain joins TRBV11-2 and TRBJ1-5; a possible D gene is TRBD1 (6 bases). This CDR3 has 13 amino acids. Germline V CDR1 and CDR2: SGHAT, FQNNGV. Trimming removed 5 bases from V and 4 bases from J, with 9 bases in between. The CDR3 region is CASSADRNQPQHF. DNA for the CDR3: TGTGCCAGCAGCGCGGACAGAAATCAGCCCCAGCATTTT. Based on the CDR3 plus reference TRBV11-2 and TRBJ1-5, the full variable domain is EAGVAQSPRYKIIEKRQSVAFWCNPISGHATLYWYQQILGQGPKLLIQFQNNGVVDDSQLPKDRFSAERLKGVDSTLKIQPAKLEDSAVYLCASSADRNQPQHFGDGTRLSIL.

The chain carries TRBV19 and TRBJ2-1, with 7 bases aligning to TRBD1. CDR3 length: 15 residues. Losses at the gene ends were 5 bases for V and 2 bases for J; bases not matched to a gene: 6. The germline CDR1 and CDR2 sequences are LNHDA and SQIVND (reference sequence). The DNA of the CDR3 is TGTGCCAGTAGTCGTCAAGGGGGCGCCTACAATGAGCAGTTCTTC. As protein: CASSRQGGAYNEQFF.

The chain combines TRBV4-2 with TRBJ2-3, with TRBD2 identical over 11 bases. The CDR3 has 16 amino acids. With 4 bases clipped from V and 6 bases from J, the junction kept 9 bases outside the gene matches. Per germline, CDR1 LGHNA and CDR2 YNFKEQ. The CDR3 sequence: CASSPKEASGGDTQYF. DNA of the CDR3: TGTGCCAGCAGCCCCAAGGAGGCTAGCGGGGGGGATACGCAGTATTTT.

In this sample, this clone turned up once. V and J are TRBV7-7 and TRBJ1-4, with 9 nucleotides matching TRBD1. CDR3 size: 14 residues. Germline CDR1 is SSHAT and CDR2 is FNYEAQ (reference sequence). V lost 5 bases, J lost 5 bases, and 3 bases stayed unmatched. Here the CDR3 DNA reads TGTGCCAGCAGCCCAGGGACAGGGAATGAAAAACTGTTTTTT. Translation gives CASSPGTGNEKLFF.